The 22 T cell receptor beta chains below were found in one sample sequenced in a study of blood T cell repertoires in COVID-19. Libraries were prepared by immunoSEQ multiplex PCR; TCRdb keeps only in-frame clonotypes and omits some of them. The sample has tens of thousands of clones, about 88% seen once. Sequencing was done on a sample of peripheral blood. These receptors were obtained from a woman aged 80 or over with active COVID-19.

V gene TRBV7-2 combines with J gene TRBJ2-5; tentatively, D is TRBD2 (6 bases). Trimming removed 5 bases at V and 4 bases at J, with 11 bases between. This CDR3 is 13 amino acids long. Per germline, CDR1 SGHTA and CDR2 FQGNSA. CDR3 sequence (DNA): TGTGCCAGCAGCCCGCTGGGGGGAGAGACCCAGTACTTC. Translation gives CASSPLGGETQYF.

The V gene is TRBV5-1, the J gene TRBJ2-5, with TRBD2 matching over 8 bases. CDR1 and CDR2 from the germline V gene are SGHRS and YFSETQ. There are 17 residues in the CDR3. V lost 7 bases, J lost 3 bases, and 17 bases stayed unmatched. This chain's CDR3 is CASVRDISGTREETQYF. In nucleotides, the CDR3 is TGCGCCAGCGTGAGGGACATCTCCGGGACTAGAGAAGAGACCCAGTACTTC.

This chain joins TRBV28 and TRBJ2-3; TRBD2 might be the D (5 bases). Germline CDR1 MDHEN, CDR2 SYDVKM. The CDR3 contains 17 residues. Trimming shortened V by 5 bases and J by 4 bases, and 22 bases separated the two germline ends. The chain's CDR3 is CASSPPPGRALADTQYF. CDR3 DNA sequence: TGTGCCAGCAGTCCGCCCCCCGGGCGGGCGTTGGCAGATACGCAGTATTTT.

This chain connects TRBV6-6 to TRBJ1-3; D gene uncertain. Trimming shortened V by 2 bases and J by 3 bases, and 11 bases separated the two germline ends. The CDR3 covers 15 residues. The germline CDR1 and CDR2 sequences are MNHNY and SVGAGI (reference sequence). CDR3 in DNA: TGTGCCAGCAGTTACCCGGGAACCCGTGGAAACACCATATATTTT. It yields the protein CASSYPGTRGNTIYF.

This clone occurred once. The V and J genes are TRBV11-2 and TRBJ2-5; 14 bases fit TRBD2. Losses at the gene ends were 5 bases for V and 3 bases for J; bases not matched to a gene: 5. Germline CDR1 and CDR2: SGHAT and FQNNGV. The CDR3 covers 16 residues. DNA of the CDR3: TGTGCCAGCAGCGTATCGGGACTAGCGGGAGAAGAGACCCAGTACTTC. This gives the protein CASSVSGLAGEETQYF. The full variable domain, completed using reference TRBV11-2 and TRBJ2-5, is EAGVAQSPRYKIIEKRQSVAFWCNPISGHATLYWYQQILGQGPKLLIQFQNNGVVDDSQLPKDRFSAERLKGVDSTLKIQPAKLEDSAVYLCASSVSGLAGEETQYFGPGTRLLVL.

The J gene is TRBJ2-5, the V gene TRBV11-2, with 7 bases identical to TRBD1. The V and J ends lost 3 bases and 4 bases, in that order; junction bases with no gene match: 8. This CDR3 contains 15 residues. Germline lookup yields CDR1 SGHAT and CDR2 FQNNGV. The CDR3 region has the DNA TGTGCCAGCAGCTTCGGGACAGTCACGGGAGAGACCCAGTACTTC. Translated, it gives CASSFGTVTGETQYF.

J is TRBJ1-5 and V is TRBV1; TRBD1, the D gene given by the table, was not confirmed from the DNA. TRBV1 is described as a pseudogene. The CDR3 has 12 residues. DNA for the CDR3: TGCACCAGGCCGGGGACAGAACAGCCCCAGCATTTT. This gives the protein CTRPGTEQPQHF.

This clone was counted once. The chain is built from TRBV25-1 and TRBJ2-7; D gene ambiguous. Trimming cost V 6 bases and J 0 bases, with 3 bases left between them. The germline V gene has CDR1 MGHDK and CDR2 SYGVNS. This CDR3 has 11 residues. The CDR3 loop reads CASRSSYEQYF. The DNA of the CDR3 is TGTGCCAGCAGGAGCTCCTACGAGCAGTACTTC.

On this clone: The sample contains more than one DNA sequence encoding this CDR3. The rearrangement joins TRBV4-1 to TRBJ2-7, with TRBD2 matching over 14 bases. V was pared by 1 base and J by 4 bases, with 0 bases of the junction left unmatched. This CDR3 is built from 15 residues. From germline, CDR1 is MGHRA and CDR2 YSYEKL. The DNA of the CDR3 is TGCGCCAGCAGCCAAGGGACTAGCGGGAGGTACGAGCAGTACTTC. Its translation: CASSQGTSGRYEQYF.

V is TRBV6-6 and J is TRBJ2-1; a possible D gene is TRBD2 (7 bases). V dropped 0 bases and J dropped 5 bases, with 14 bases sitting between them. The CDR3 spans 16 residues. The germline gives CDR1 MNHNY, CDR2 SVGAGI (reference sequence). This CDR3 is CASSYSVGGANNEQFF. CDR3 sequence (DNA): TGTGCCAGCAGTTACTCGGTTGGGGGGGCTAACAATGAGCAGTTCTTC.

The rearrangement joins TRBV3-1 (or the pseudogene TRBV3-2) to TRBJ2-2; D might be TRBD2 (5 bases). Looked up from germline, CDR1 is LGHDT and CDR2 is YNNKEL (reference sequence). This CDR3 region has 13 residues. V lost 4 bases to trimming and J lost 6 bases, with 9 bases between them. The CDR3 DNA reads as TGTGCCAGCAGCCCCCAAGCGGCCGGGGAGCTGTTTTTT. As protein: CASSPQAAGELFF.

This clone was recorded once. The rearrangement joins TRBV6-5 to TRBJ2-3, with 8 bases identical to TRBD2. The CDR3 sequence is 14 residues long. The trim removed 2 bases at V and 4 bases at J, leaving 2 bases unmatched. From germline, CDR1 is MNHEY and CDR2 SVGAGI. Here the CDR3 DNA reads TGTGCCAGCAGTTACCGGCGGGAGGCAGATACGCAGTATTTT. Its protein is CASSYRREADTQYF.

This chain joins TRBV28 and TRBJ2-3; possible D gene TRBD2, 5 bases. Trimming pared 1 base from V and 0 bases from J, leaving 11 bases between. CDR1 MDHEN and CDR2 SYDVKM come from the germline V gene. The CDR3 is 16 residues long. CDR3 DNA sequence: TGTGCCAGCAGTTTATACGGGATCGGTAGCACAGATACGCAGTATTTT. Translation: CASSLYGIGSTDTQYF. Combining the CDR3 with reference TRBV28 and TRBJ2-3 gives the whole variable domain DVKVTQSSRYLVKRTGEKVFLECVQDMDHENMFWYRQDPGLGLRLIYFSYDVKMKEKGDIPEGYSVSREKKERFSLILESASTNQTSMYLCASSLYGIGSTDTQYFGPGTRLTVL.

This chain links TRBV19 with TRBJ2-7; D ambiguous. With 4 bases removed from V and 3 bases from J, the gap between germline ends came to 13 bases. CDR1 and CDR2 from the germline V gene are LNHDA and SQIVND (reference sequence). The CDR3 runs to 14 residues. This chain's CDR3 is CASSTGDTVYEQYF. In DNA form, the CDR3 reads TGTGCCAGTAGTACTGGCGACACCGTCTACGAGCAGTACTTC.

V gene TRBV27 combines with J gene TRBJ1-2; 7 nucleotides line up with TRBD1. CDR1 and CDR2 (germline): MNHEY, SMNVEV (reference sequence). This CDR3 spans 15 amino acids. With 1 base clipped from V and 4 bases from J, the junction kept 6 bases outside the gene matches. The CDR3 DNA is TGTGCCAGCAGTTTATACGTGACAGGGATCTATGGCTACACCTTC. Its protein product is CASSLYVTGIYGYTF.

This sequence joins TRBV4-1 and TRBJ1-2; 7 bases align to TRBD1. J gave up 4 bases and V 1 base, and 6 bases lay outside the gene matches. Germline V lookup: CDR1 MGHRA, CDR2 YSYEKL. This CDR3 has 15 amino acids. CDR3 DNA: TGCGCCAGCAGCCAAGGGGCACAGGGGACCTATGGCTACACCTTC. Residues: CASSQGAQGTYGYTF.

The chain is built from TRBV7-6 and TRBJ2-1, with a possible D match to TRBD1 (5 bases). V gave up 5 bases and J gave up 1 base, with 12 bases separating them. This CDR3 is built from 15 residues. Germline-derived CDR1 and CDR2 are SGHVS and FNYEAQ. Here the CDR3 reads CASSQGMGSYNEQFF. In nucleotides, the CDR3 is TGTGCCAGCAGCCAGGGAATGGGTTCCTACAATGAGCAGTTCTTC.

This chain joins TRBV19 and TRBJ2-1, with 8 bases that match TRBD1. The CDR3 totals 14 residues. CDR1 and CDR2 (germline): LNHDA, SQIVND (reference sequence). V was clipped by 3 bases and J by 7 bases; unmatched bases: 5. CDR3 coding DNA: TGTGCCAGTAGTATCGGGACAGGATGGAATGAGCAGTTCTTC. This sequence encodes CASSIGTGWNEQFF.

This clone was observed a single time. V is TRBV29-1 and J is TRBJ2-1; 11 bases match TRBD2. The CDR3 covers 14 residues. Trimming took 6 bases from V and 8 from J; bases not matched to a gene: 9. Germline CDR1 SQVTM, CDR2 ANQGSEA. CDR3 loop: CSVSTSGRKYEQFF. As DNA, the CDR3 is TGCAGCGTCTCTACTAGCGGGAGAAAGTATGAGCAGTTCTTC.

The table lists this clone with a count of one. The rearrangement links TRBV2 to TRBJ2-7; 8 bases align to TRBD1. The CDR3 runs 12 residues. Germline CDR1 and CDR2: SNHLY and FYNNEI. Trimming at V came to 10 bases and at J to 2 bases, leaving 4 bases not matched to a gene. For the CDR3, the DNA is TGTGCCACCCAGGGACAGGCCTACGAGCAGTACTTC. This encodes CATQGQAYEQYF.

CDR3 in amino acids: CATSPLQESGTDTQYF. The CDR3 DNA is TGTGCCACCAGTCCACTACAGGAATCGGGCACAGATACGCAGTATTTT. V is TRBV24-1 and J is TRBJ2-3; a possible D gene is TRBD1 (5 bases). Between the trimmed V and J ends, which lost 6 bases and 1 base, there was a span of 16 bases. The V gene's germline CDR1 is KGHDR and CDR2 SFDVKD. The CDR3 is 16 amino acids.

This clone turned up a few times. This chain connects TRBV7-9 to TRBJ2-3; maybe TRBD1 (5 bases). V lost 5 bases, J lost 3 bases, and 15 bases lay in between. Germline V gives CDR1 SEHNR, CDR2 FQNEAQ (reference sequence). There are 15 residues in the CDR3. The CDR3 region has the DNA TGTGCCAGCAGCGCAGGGCCGGGCCCAACAGATACGCAGTATTTT. Translation: CASSAGPGPTDTQYF.